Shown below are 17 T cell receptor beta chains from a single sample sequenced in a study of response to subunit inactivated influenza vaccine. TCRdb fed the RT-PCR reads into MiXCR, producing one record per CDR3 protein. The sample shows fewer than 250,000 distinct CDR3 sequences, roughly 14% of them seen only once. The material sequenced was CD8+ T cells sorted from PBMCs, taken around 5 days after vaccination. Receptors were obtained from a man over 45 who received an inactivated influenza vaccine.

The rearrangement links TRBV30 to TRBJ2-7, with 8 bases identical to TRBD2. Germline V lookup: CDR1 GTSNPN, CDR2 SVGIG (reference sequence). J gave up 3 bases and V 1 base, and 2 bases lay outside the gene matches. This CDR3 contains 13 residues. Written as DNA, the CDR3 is TGTGCCTGGAGTGCGGGACTAGTCTACGAGCAGTACTTC. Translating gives CAWSAGLVYEQYF. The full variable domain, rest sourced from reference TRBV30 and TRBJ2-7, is SQTIHQWPATLVQPVGSPLSLECTVEGTSNPNLYWYRQAAGRGLQLLFYSVGIGQISSEVPQNLSASRPQDRQFILSSKKLLLSDSGFYLCAWSAGLVYEQYFGPGTRLTVT.

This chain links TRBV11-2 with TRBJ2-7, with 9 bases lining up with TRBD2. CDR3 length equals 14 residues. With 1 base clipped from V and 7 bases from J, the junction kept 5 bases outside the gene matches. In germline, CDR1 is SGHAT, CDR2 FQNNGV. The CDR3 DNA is TGTGCCAGCAGCTTAGTAGCGGGGGCTCGGGAGCAGTACTTC. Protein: CASSLVAGAREQYF.

The CDR3 DNA sequence: TGTGCCAGCAGTTTATCTACAGGGTACACTGAAGCTTTCTTT. Its translation is CASSLSTGYTEAFF. The V call is TRBV27, the J call TRBJ1-1; possible D gene TRBD1, 6 bases. The V end was cut by 0 bases, the J end by 3 bases, with 8 bases between. The CDR3 has 14 amino acids. From germline, CDR1 is MNHEY and CDR2 SMNVEV (reference sequence).

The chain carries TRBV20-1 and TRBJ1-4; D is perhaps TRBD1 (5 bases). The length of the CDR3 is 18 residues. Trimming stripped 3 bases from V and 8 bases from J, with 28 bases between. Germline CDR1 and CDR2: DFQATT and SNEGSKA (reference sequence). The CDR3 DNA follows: TGCAGTGCTAGGGGGGGATTAGAGGTTTCGTATGTGGGCGAAAAACTGTTTTTT. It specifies CSARGGLEVSYVGEKLFF.

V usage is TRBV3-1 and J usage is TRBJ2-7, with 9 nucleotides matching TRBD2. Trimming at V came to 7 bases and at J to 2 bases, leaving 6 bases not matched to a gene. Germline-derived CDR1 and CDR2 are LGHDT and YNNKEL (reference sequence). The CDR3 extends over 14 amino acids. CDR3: CASISSGDPYEQYF. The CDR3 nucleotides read TGTGCCAGCATCTCTAGCGGGGACCCCTACGAGCAGTACTTC.

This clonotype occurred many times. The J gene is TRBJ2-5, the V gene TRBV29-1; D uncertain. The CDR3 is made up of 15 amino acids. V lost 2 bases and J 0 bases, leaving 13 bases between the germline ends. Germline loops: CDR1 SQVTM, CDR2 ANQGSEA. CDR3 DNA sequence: TGCAGCGTTGAATTGGGGATGCGGTACCAAGAGACCCAGTACTTC. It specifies CSVELGMRYQETQYF.

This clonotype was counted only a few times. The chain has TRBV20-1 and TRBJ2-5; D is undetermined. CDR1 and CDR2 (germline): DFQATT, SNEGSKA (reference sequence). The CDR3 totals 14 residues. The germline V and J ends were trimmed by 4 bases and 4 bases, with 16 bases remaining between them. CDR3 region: CSAIPTYSIETQYF. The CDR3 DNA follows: TGCAGTGCTATTCCAACGTACTCAATAGAGACCCAGTACTTC.

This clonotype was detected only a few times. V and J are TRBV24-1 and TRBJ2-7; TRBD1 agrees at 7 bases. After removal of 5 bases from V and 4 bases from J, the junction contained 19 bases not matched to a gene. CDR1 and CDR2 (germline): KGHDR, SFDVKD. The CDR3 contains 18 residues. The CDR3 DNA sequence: TGTGCCACCAGTGGTGCCGGGACAGACGATAGATTGGGTTACGAGCAGTACTTC. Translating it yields CATSGAGTDDRLGYEQYF.

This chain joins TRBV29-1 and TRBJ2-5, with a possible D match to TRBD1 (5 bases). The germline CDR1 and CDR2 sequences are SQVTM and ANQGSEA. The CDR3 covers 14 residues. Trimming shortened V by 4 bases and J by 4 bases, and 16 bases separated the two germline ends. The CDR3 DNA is TGCAGCGTTGCGGGTATTACAGGTAGAGAGACCCAGTACTTC. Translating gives CSVAGITGRETQYF.

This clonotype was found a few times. The CDR3 coding sequence is TGTGCCTGGAGTGTACTTACGAACACTGAAGCTTTCTTT. Protein: CAWSVLTNTEAFF. The chain carries TRBV30 and TRBJ1-1; D is ambiguous. The V end was cut by 0 bases, the J end by 1 base, with 6 bases between. The CDR3 is 13 amino acids. Germline CDR1 reads GTSNPN; CDR2 reads SVGIG (reference sequence). The full variable domain, rest sourced from reference TRBV30 and TRBJ1-1, is SQTIHQWPATLVQPVGSPLSLECTVEGTSNPNLYWYRQAAGRGLQLLFYSVGIGQISSEVPQNLSASRPQDRQFILSSKKLLLSDSGFYLCAWSVLTNTEAFFGQGTRLTVV.

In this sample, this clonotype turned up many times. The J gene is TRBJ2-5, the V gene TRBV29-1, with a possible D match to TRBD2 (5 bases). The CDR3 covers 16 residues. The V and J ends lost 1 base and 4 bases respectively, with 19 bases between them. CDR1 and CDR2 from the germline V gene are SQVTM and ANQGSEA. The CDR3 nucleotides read TGCAGCGTTGAAGTAGCGTGGACGGGTAACGGAGAGACCCAGTACTTC. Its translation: CSVEVAWTGNGETQYF.

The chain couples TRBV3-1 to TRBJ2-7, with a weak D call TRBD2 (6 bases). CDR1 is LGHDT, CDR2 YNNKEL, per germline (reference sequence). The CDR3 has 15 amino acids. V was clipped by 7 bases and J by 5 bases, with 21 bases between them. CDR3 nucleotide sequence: TGTGCCAGCACCGGGGTTCGGGAGAGGGCCCACGAGCAGTACTTC. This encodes CASTGVRERAHEQYF.

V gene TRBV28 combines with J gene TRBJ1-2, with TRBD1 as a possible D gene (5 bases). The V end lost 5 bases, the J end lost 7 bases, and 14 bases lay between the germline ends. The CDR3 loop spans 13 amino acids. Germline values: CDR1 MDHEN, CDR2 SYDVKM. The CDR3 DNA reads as TGTGCCAGCAGTCCCCCGACAGTAGCTGGCTACACCTTC. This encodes CASSPPTVAGYTF.

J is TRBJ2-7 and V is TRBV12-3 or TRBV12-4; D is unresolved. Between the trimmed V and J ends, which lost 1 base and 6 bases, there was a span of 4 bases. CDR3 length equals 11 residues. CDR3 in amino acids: CASSLGSEQYF. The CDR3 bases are TGTGCCAGCAGTTTAGGTTCCGAGCAGTACTTC.

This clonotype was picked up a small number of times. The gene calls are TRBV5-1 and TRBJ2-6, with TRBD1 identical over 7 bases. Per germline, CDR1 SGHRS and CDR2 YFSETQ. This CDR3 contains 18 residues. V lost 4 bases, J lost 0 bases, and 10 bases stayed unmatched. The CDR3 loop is CASSEHDAGGSGANVLTF. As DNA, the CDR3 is TGCGCCAGCAGCGAGCATGACGCAGGGGGCTCTGGGGCCAACGTCCTGACTTTC.

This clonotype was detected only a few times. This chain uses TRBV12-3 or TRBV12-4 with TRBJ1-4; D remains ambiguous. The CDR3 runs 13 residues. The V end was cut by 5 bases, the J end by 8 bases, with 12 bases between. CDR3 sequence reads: CASSLKVGEKLFF. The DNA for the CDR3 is TGTGCCAGCAGTCTAAAGGTTGGGGAAAAACTGTTTTTT.

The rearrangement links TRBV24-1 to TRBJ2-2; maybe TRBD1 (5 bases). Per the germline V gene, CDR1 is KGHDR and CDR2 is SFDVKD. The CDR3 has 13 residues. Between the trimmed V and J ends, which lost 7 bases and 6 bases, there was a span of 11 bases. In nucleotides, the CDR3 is TGTGCCACCAGCCCGACAGTACCCGGGGAGCTGTTTTTT. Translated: CATSPTVPGELFF.